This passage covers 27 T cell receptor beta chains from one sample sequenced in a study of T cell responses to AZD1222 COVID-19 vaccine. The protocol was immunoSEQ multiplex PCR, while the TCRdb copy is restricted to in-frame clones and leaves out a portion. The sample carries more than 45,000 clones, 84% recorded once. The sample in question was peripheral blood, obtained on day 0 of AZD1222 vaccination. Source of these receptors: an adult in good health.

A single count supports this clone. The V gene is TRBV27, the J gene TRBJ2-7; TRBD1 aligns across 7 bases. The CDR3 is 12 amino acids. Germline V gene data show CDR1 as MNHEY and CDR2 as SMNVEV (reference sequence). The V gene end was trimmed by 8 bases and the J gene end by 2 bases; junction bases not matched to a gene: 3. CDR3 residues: CASGQGAYEQYF. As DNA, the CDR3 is TGTGCCAGCGGTCAGGGGGCCTACGAGCAGTACTTC.

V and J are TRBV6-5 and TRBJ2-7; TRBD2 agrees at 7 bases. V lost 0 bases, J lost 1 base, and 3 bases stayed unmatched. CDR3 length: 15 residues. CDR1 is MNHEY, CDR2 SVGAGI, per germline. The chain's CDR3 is CASSYSLARSYEQYF. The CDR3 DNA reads TGTGCCAGCAGTTACTCACTAGCGCGATCCTACGAGCAGTACTTC.

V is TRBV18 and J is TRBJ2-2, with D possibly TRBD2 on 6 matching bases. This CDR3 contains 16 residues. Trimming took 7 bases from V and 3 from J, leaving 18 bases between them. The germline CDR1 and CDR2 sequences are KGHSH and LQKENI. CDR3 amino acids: CASFTPGTSYTGELFF. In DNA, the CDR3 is TGTGCCAGCTTCACCCCCGGGACTTCATACACCGGGGAGCTGTTTTTT. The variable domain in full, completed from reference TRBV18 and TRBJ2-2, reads NAGVMQNPRHLVRRRGQEARLRCSPMKGHSHVYWYRQLPEEGLKFMVYLQKENIIDESGMPKERFSAEFPKEGPSILRIQQVVRGDSAAYFCASFTPGTSYTGELFFGEGSRLTVL.

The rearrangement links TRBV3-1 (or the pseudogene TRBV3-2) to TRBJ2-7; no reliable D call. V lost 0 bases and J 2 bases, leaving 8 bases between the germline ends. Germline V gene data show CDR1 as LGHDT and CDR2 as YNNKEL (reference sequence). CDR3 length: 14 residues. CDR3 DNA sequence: TGTGCCAGCAGCCAAGATCCAAGGCCCTACGAGCAGTACTTC. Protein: CASSQDPRPYEQYF.

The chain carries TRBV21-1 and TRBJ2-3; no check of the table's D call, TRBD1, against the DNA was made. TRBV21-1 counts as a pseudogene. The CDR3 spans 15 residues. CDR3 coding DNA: TGTGCCAGCAGCAAACGTCGCCCCAGGCCCGATACGCAGTATTTT. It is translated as CASSKRRPRPDTQYF.

CDR3 amino acids: CASSGQGGNQPQHF. CDR3 sequence (DNA): TGTGCCAGCAGCGGACAGGGAGGCAATCAGCCCCAGCATTTT. This rearrangement joins TRBV6-5 to TRBJ1-5; 8 bases match TRBD1. V was pared by 6 bases and J by 2 bases, with 3 bases of the junction left unmatched. CDR1 and CDR2 from the germline V gene are MNHEY and SVGAGI. CDR3 length: 14 amino acids.

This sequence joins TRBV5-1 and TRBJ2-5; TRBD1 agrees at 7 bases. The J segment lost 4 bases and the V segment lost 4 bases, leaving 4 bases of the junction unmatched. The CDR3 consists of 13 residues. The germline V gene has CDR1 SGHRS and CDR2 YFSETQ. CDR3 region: CASSGGQLETQYF. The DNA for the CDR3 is TGCGCCAGCAGCGGGGGACAGTTAGAGACCCAGTACTTC.

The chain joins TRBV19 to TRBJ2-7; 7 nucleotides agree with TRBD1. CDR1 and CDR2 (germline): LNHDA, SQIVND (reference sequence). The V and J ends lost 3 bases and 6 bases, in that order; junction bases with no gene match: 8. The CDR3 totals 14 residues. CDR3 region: CASSIEGQLGEQYF. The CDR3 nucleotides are TGTGCCAGTAGTATCGAGGGACAGCTGGGCGAGCAGTACTTC.

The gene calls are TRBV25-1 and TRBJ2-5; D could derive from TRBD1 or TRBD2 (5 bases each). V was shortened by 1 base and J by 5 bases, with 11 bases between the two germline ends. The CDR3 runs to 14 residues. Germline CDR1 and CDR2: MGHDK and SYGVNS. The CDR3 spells CASSEFGREETQYF. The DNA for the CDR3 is TGTGCCAGCAGTGAATTCGGCAGGGAGGAGACCCAGTACTTC.

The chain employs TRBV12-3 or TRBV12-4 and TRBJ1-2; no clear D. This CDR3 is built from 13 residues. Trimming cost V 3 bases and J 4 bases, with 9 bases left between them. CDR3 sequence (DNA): TGTGCCAGCAGTTTGGCCAGCACCTATGGCTACACCTTC. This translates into CASSLASTYGYTF.

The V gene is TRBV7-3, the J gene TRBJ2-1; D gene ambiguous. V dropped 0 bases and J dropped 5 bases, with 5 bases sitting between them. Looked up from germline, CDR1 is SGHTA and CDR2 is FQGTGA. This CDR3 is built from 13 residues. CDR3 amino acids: CASSLTQNNEQFF. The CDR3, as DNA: TGTGCCAGCAGCTTAACTCAGAACAATGAGCAGTTCTTC.

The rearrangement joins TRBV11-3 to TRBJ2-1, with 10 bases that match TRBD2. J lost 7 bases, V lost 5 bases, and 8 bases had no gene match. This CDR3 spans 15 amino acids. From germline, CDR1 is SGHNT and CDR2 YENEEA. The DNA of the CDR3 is TGTGCCAGCAGCGAAAAACTAGCGGGAAGGAATGAGCAGTTCTTC. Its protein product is CASSEKLAGRNEQFF.

The CDR3 nucleotides read TGTGCCAGCAGTTGGATGACTAGCGGGAAAGAGACCCAGTACTTC. Translating it yields CASSWMTSGKETQYF. The chain links TRBV6-5 to TRBJ2-5; the match to TRBD2 covers 11 bases. The germline gives CDR1 MNHEY, CDR2 SVGAGI. The CDR3 contains 15 residues. V was pared by 4 bases and J by 3 bases, with 4 bases of the junction left unmatched.

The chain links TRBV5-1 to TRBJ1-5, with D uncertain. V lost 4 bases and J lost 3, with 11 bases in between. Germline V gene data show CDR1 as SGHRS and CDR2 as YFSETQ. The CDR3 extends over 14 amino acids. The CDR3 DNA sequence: TGCGCCAGCAGCAATTACACGCACAATCAGCCCCAGCATTTT. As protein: CASSNYTHNQPQHF.

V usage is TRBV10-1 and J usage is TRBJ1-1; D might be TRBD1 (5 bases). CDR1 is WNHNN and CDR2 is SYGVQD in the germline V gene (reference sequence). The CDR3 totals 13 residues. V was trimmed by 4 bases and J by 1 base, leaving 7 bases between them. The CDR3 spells CASSVDRNTEAFF. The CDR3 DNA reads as TGCGCCAGCAGTGTTGACAGGAACACTGAAGCTTTCTTT.

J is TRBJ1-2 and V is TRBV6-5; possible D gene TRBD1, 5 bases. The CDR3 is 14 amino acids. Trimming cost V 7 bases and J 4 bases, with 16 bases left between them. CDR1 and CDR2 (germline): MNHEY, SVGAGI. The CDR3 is CASKISFGGYGYTF. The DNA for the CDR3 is TGTGCCAGCAAAATCTCCTTCGGGGGCTATGGCTACACCTTC.

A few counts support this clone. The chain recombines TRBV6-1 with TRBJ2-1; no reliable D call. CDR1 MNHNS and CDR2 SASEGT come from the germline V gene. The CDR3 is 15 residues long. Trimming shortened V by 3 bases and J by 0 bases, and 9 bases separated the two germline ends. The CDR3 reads CASSEGHSSYNEQFF. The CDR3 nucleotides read TGTGCCAGCAGTGAGGGCCATAGCTCCTACAATGAGCAGTTCTTC.

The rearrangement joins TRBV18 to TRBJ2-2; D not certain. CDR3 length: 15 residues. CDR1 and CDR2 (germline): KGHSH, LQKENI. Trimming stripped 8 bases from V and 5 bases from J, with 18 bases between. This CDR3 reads CASPKEGTRTGELFF. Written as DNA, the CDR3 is TGTGCCAGCCCGAAGGAAGGAACTCGGACCGGGGAGCTGTTTTTT.

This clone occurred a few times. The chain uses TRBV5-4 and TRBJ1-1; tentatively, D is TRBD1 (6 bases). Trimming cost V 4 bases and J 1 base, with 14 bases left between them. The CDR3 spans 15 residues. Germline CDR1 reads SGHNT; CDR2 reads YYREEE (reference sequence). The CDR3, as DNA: TGTGCCAGCAGCCCCTGGGGCAGGGGGAACACTGAAGCTTTCTTT. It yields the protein CASSPWGRGNTEAFF. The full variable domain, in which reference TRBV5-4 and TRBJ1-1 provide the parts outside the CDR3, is ETGVTQSPTHLIKTRGQQVTLRCSSQSGHNTVSWYQQALGQGPQFIFQYYREEENGRGNFPPRFSGLQFPNYSSELNVNALELDDSALYLCASSPWGRGNTEAFFGQGTRLTVV.

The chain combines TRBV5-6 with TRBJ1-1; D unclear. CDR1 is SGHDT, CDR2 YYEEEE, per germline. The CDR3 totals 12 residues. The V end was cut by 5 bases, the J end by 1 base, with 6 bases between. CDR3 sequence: CASRDPNTEAFF. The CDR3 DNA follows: TGTGCCAGCAGGGACCCGAACACTGAAGCTTTCTTT.

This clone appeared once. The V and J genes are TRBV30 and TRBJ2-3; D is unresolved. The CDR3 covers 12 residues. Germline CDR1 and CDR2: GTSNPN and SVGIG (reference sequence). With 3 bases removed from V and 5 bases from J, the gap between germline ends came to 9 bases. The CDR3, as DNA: TGTGCCTGGAGATCGGGTAAAGATACGCAGTATTTT. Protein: CAWRSGKDTQYF.

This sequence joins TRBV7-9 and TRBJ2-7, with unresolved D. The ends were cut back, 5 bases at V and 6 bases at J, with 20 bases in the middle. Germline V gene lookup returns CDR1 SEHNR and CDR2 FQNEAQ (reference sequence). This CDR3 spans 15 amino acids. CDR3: CASSPPLRLRFEQYF. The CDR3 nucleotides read TGTGCCAGCAGCCCCCCTCTCAGGCTTCGGTTCGAGCAGTACTTC.

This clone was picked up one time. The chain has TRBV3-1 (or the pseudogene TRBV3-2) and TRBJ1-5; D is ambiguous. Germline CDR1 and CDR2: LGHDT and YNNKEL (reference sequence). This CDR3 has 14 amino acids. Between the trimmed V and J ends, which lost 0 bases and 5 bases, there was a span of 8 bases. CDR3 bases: TGTGCCAGCAGCCAAGAAGGCGGAGATCAGCCCCAGCATTTT. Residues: CASSQEGGDQPQHF.

The CDR3 sequence is CASSLPAGRWDEQYF. The CDR3 DNA is TGCGCCAGCAGCTTACCAGCGGGAAGATGGGACGAGCAGTACTTC. This chain links TRBV5-1 with TRBJ2-7; 7 positions match TRBD2. V was clipped by 2 bases and J by 5 bases; unmatched bases: 10. The CDR3 runs 15 residues. Germline assignment: CDR1 SGHRS and CDR2 YFSETQ.

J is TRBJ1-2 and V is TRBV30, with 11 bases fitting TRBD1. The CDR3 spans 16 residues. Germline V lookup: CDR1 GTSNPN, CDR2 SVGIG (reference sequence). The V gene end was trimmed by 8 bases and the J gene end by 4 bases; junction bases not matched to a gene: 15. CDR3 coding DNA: TGTGCCGTAGCCGGGACAGGGGGGTATTGGGTCTATGGCTACACCTTC. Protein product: CAVAGTGGYWVYGYTF. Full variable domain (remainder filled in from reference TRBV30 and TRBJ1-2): SQTIHQWPATLVQPVGSPLSLECTVEGTSNPNLYWYRQAAGRGLQLLFYSVGIGQISSEVPQNLSASRPQDRQFILSSKKLLLSDSGFYLCAVAGTGGYWVYGYTFGSGTRLTVV.

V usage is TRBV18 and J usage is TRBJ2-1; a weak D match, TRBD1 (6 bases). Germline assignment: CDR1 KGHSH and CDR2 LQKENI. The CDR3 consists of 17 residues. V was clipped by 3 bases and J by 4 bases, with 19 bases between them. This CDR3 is CASSPLIRAGQYNEQFF. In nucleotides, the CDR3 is TGTGCCAGCTCACCGCTTATCCGGGCAGGACAGTACAATGAGCAGTTCTTC.

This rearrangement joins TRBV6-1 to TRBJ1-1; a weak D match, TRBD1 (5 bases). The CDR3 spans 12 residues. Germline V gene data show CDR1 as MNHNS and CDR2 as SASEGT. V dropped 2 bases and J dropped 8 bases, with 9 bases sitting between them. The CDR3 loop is CASSERRGEAFF. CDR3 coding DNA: TGTGCCAGCAGTGAACGACGGGGGGAAGCTTTCTTT.